The source of this T cell receptor (beta chain) is a study of siplizumab effects on memory and regulatory T cells. Sequencing was performed with immunoSEQ multiplex PCR; in TCRdb, only in-frame clones are kept and a portion is missing. Counted here are 85,000 to 130,000 clones, nearly 95% occurring once; the ten biggest clones make up approximately 0.67%. This CDR3 spans 15 amino acids. The V gene's germline CDR1 is LNHDA and CDR2 SQIVND (reference sequence). V lost 3 bases to trimming and J lost 2 bases, with 10 bases between them. The chain uses TRBV19 and TRBJ2-2; TRBD1 might be the D (6 bases). This clonotype was obtained from a human donor in good health. Sequencing was carried out using Tregs sorted from blood. The CDR3, as DNA: TGTGCCAGTAGTATCAGGGGACCTAACACCGGGGAGCTGTTTTTT. Translation gives CASSIRGPNTGELFF.